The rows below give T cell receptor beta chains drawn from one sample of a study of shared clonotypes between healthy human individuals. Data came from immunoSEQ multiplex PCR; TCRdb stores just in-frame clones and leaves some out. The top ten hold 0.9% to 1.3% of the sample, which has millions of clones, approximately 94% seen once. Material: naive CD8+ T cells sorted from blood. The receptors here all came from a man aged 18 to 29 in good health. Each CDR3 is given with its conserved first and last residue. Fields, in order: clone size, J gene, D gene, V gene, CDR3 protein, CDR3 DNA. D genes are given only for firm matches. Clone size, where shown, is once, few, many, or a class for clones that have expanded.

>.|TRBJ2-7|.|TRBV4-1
CASSPGPSYEQYF
TGCGCCAGCAGCCCCGGCCCCTCCTACGAGCAGTACTTC
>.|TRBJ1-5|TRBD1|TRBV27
CASSLRQGNQPQHF
TGTGCCAGCAGTTTACGACAGGGTAATCAGCCCCAGCATTTT
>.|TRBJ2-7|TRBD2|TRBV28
CASSFYTGGDYEQYF
TGTGCCAGCAGTTTTTATACGGGGGGGGACTACGAGCAGTACTTC
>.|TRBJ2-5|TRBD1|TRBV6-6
CASTPRTGGETQYF
TGTGCCAGCACTCCCCGGACAGGGGGAGAGACCCAGTACTTC
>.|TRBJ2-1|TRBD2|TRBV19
CASSLAGGGSDEQFF
TGTGCCAGTAGTCTAGCGGGAGGGGGATCCGATGAGCAGTTCTTC
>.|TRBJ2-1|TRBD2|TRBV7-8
CASSLVPSGVSYNEQFF
TGTGCCAGCAGCTTAGTTCCTAGCGGGGTCTCCTACAATGAGCAGTTCTTC
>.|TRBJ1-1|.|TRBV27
CASSLGSEAFF
TGTGCCAGCAGTTTGGGGTCTGAAGCTTTCTTT
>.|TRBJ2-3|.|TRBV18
CASSPGGSSTDTQYF
TGTGCCAGCTCACCAGGCGGATCTAGCACAGATACGCAGTATTTT
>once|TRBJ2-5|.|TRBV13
CASSSGLQETQYF
TGTGCCAGCAGCTCCGGACTTCAAGAGACCCAGTACTTC
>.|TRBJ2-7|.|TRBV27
CASSLSGPSYEQYF
TGTGCCAGCAGTTTATCGGGGCCCTCCTACGAGCAGTACTTC
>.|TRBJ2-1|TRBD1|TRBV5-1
CASSLRDRGRSNEQFF
TGCGCCAGCAGCCTACGGGACAGGGGGCGCAGCAATGAGCAGTTCTTC
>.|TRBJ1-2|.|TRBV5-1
CASSLGGESYGYTF
TGCGCCAGCAGCCTGGGAGGGGAGTCTTACGGCTACACCTTC
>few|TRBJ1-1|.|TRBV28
CASSYNKNTEAFF
TGTGCCAGCAGTTACAACAAGAACACTGAAGCTTTCTTT
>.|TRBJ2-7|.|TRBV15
CATSRDGNSYEQYF
TGTGCCACCAGCAGAGACGGAAACTCCTACGAGCAGTACTTC
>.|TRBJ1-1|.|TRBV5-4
CASSLGDTEAFF
TGTGCCAGCAGCCTTGGAGACACTGAAGCTTTCTTT
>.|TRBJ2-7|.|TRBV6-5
CASSSLVPYEQYF
TGTGCCAGCAGTTCCTTGGTCCCCTACGAGCAGTACTTC
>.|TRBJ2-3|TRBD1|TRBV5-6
CASSLAVRGSYTQYF
TGTGCCAGCAGCTTGGCAGTCAGGGGGTCGTATACGCAGTATTTT
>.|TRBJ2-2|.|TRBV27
CASSTGGLNTGELFF
TGTGCCAGCTCGACTGGGGGGCTGAACACCGGGGAGCTGTTTTTT
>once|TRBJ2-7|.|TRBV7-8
CASSLSAFSSYEQYF
TGTGCCAGCAGCTTGTCGGCATTTAGCTCCTACGAGCAGTACTTC
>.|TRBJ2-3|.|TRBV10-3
CAISESTDTQYF
TGTGCCATCAGCGAAAGCACAGATACGCAGTATTTT
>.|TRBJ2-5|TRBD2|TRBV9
CASSPGLAGAWETQYF
TGTGCCAGCAGCCCGGGACTAGCGGGAGCTTGGGAGACCCAGTACTTC
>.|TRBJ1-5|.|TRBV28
CASGGPPSNQPQHF
TGTGCCAGCGGAGGTCCCCCTAGCAATCAGCCCCAGCATTTT
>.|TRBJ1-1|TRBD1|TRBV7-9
CASSAETGGHTEAFF
TGTGCCAGCAGCGCGGAGACAGGGGGGCACACTGAAGCTTTCTTT
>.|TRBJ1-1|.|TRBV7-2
CASSVPGQTNWNTEAFF
TGTGCCAGCAGCGTACCGGGCCAGACAAATTGGAACACTGAAGCTTTCTTT
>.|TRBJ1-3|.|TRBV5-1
CASSPRGSVADSSSGNTIYF
TGCGCCAGCAGCCCAAGGGGTTCGGTGGCAGACTCTAGCTCTGGAAACACCATATATTTT
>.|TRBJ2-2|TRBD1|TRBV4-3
CASSLGQLANTGELFF
TGCGCCAGCAGCCTGGGACAGCTCGCGAACACCGGGGAGCTGTTTTTT
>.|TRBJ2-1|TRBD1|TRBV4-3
CASSQVLRDRGHNEQFF
TGCGCCAGCAGCCAAGTACTCCGGGACAGGGGCCACAATGAGCAGTTCTTC
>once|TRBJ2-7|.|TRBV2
CASFDVPTGYEQYF
TGTGCCAGCTTCGATGTCCCCACTGGGTACGAGCAGTACTTC
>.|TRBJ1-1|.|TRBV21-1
CASSVPRERVAFF
TGTGCCAGCAGCGTACCCCGGGAACGGGTGGCTTTCTTT
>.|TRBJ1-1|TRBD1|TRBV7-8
CASSPEPTGDTEAFF
TGTGCCAGCAGCCCCGAACCTACAGGGGACACTGAAGCTTTCTTT
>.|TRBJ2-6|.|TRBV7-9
CASSTSSGANVLTF
TGTGCCAGCAGTACTAGCTCTGGGGCCAACGTCCTGACTTTC
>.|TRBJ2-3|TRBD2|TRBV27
CASSPSGLAGAVLDTQYF
TGTGCCAGCAGCCCTTCCGGGCTAGCGGGGGCCGTCTTGGATACGCAGTATTTT
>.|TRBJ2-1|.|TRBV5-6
CASSLGPGTYNEQFF
TGTGCCAGCAGCTTGGGGCCAGGAACCTACAATGAGCAGTTCTTC
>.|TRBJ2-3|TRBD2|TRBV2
CASSDVAGGSPDTQYF
TGTGCCAGCAGTGATGTAGCGGGGGGGTCCCCAGATACGCAGTATTTT
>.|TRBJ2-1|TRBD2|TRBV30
CAWSPLAAYNEQFF
TGTGCCTGGAGTCCGCTAGCGGCATACAATGAGCAGTTCTTC
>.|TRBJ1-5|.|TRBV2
CASSGPQNQPQHF
TGTGCCAGCAGTGGGCCGCAAAATCAGCCCCAGCATTTT
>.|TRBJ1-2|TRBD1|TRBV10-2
CASSEWGPPGGYGYTF
TGCGCCAGCAGTGAGTGGGGACCCCCAGGGGGCTATGGCTACACCTTC
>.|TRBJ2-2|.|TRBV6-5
CASSSDWNTGELFF
TGTGCCAGCAGCTCCGACTGGAACACCGGGGAGCTGTTTTTT
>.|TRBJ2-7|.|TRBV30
CAWSGLAISPEQYF
TGTGCCTGGAGTGGGCTAGCCATCTCTCCCGAGCAGTACTTC
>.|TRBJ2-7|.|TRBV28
CASSHQGNYEQYF
TGTGCCAGCAGTCATCAGGGTAACTACGAGCAGTACTTC
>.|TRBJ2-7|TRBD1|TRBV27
CASSWYRGYEQYF
TGTGCCAGCAGTTGGTACAGGGGTTACGAGCAGTACTTC
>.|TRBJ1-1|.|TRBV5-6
CASSLGAGTEAFF
TGTGCCAGCAGCTTGGGGGCGGGGACTGAAGCTTTCTTT
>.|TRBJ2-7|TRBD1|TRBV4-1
CASSRLTGGLYEQYF
TGCGCCAGCAGCCGATTGACAGGGGGCCTTTACGAGCAGTACTTC
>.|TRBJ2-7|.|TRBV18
CASSGDENYEQYF
TGTGCCAGCTCTGGGGACGAGAACTACGAGCAGTACTTC
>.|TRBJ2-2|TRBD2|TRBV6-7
CASSVGLAVAGELFF
TGTGCCAGCAGTGTCGGACTAGCGGTGGCCGGGGAGCTGTTTTTT
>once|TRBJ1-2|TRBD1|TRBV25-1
CASSVQGHYGYTF
TGTGCCAGCAGTGTACAGGGGCACTATGGCTACACCTTC
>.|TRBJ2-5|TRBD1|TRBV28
CASSLWGTGGEETQYF
TGTGCCAGCAGTTTATGGGGGACAGGGGGCGAAGAGACCCAGTACTTC
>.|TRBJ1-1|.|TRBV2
CASTTPGTRSEAFF
TGTGCCAGCACCACACCGGGCACTAGAAGTGAAGCTTTCTTT
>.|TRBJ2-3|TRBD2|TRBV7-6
CASSPLAGGDTQYF
TGTGCCAGCAGCCCCCTAGCGGGGGGAGATACGCAGTATTTT
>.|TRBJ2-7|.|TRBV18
CASSPPGVSGLYEQYF
TGTGCCAGCTCACCACCGGGCGTGTCCGGTTTATACGAGCAGTACTTC
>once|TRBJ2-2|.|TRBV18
CASSPPAGSTGELFF
TGTGCCAGCTCACCACCGGCAGGAAGCACCGGGGAGCTGTTTTTT